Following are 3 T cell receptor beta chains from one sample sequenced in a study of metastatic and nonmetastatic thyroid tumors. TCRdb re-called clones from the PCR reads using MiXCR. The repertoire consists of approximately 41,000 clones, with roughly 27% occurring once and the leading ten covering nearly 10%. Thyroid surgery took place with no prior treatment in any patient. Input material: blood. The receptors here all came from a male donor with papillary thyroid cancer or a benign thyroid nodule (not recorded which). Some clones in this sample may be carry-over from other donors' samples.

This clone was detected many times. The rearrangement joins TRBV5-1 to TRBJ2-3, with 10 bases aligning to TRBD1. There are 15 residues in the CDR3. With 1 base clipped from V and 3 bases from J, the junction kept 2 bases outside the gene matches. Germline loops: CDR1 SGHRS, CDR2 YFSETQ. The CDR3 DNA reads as TGCGCCAGCAGCTTGCGGGACAGGGGAACAGATACGCAGTATTTT. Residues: CASSLRDRGTDTQYF.

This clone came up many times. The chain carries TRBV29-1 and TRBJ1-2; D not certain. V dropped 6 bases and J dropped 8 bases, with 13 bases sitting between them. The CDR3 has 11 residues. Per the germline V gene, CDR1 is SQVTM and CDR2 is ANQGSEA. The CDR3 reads CSVAEGGGYTF. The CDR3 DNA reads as TGCAGCGTAGCAGAGGGTGGCGGCTACACCTTC.

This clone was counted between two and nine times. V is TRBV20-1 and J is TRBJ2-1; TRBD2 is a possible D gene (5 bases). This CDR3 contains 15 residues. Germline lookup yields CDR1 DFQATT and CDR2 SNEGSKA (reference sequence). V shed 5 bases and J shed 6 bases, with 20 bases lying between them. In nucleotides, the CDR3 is TGCAGTGCTCCCGACCGGGGTGTGACCACCAATGAGCAGTTCTTC. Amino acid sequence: CSAPDRGVTTNEQFF.